This entry lists 26 T cell receptor beta chains sequenced from one sample in a study of untreated major depressive disorder. Measured with immunoSEQ multiplex PCR; TCRdb has only the in-frame clones, and not every one. The repertoire consists of just over 20,000 clones, with 87% occurring once and the leading ten covering approximately 5.1%. Sequenced: CD4+ T cells from PBMCs. These receptors came from a woman in her twenties or thirties in good health.

The chain couples TRBV7-2 to TRBJ2-3; the match to TRBD2 covers 8 bases. V lost 4 bases to trimming and J lost 5 bases; unmatched junction nucleotides: 14. The CDR3 consists of 17 residues. Germline V gene sequence: CDR1 SGHTA, CDR2 FQGNSA. DNA for the CDR3: TGTGCCAGCAGCTCGAGAGGAGCGGGGGCCATCTTAGATACGCAGTATTTT. It encodes CASSSRGAGAILDTQYF.

This clone was seen more than once but under ten times. The rearrangement uses TRBV19 and TRBJ1-2; 8 bases match TRBD1. The CDR3 length is 15 residues. V was pared by 3 bases and J by 4 bases, with 7 bases of the junction left unmatched. From germline, CDR1 is LNHDA and CDR2 SQIVND (reference sequence). Here the CDR3 DNA reads TGTGCCAGTAGTATGTCGACAGGGGAGTCCTATGGCTACACCTTC. Translating it yields CASSMSTGESYGYTF.

V gene TRBV6-6 combines with J gene TRBJ2-4; the D call may be TRBD1 or TRBD2 (5 bases each). V lost 7 bases and J lost 7, with 17 bases in between. The CDR3 covers 14 residues. The germline V gene encodes CDR1 MNHNY and CDR2 SVGAGI (reference sequence). The CDR3 here is CASNRGVQTNIQYF. CDR3 DNA: TGTGCCAGCAACCGAGGGGTGCAGACGAACATTCAGTACTTC.

V gene TRBV23-1 combines with J gene TRBJ1-5; 10 positions agree with TRBD1. TRBV23-1 is identified as an open reading frame with a role that is uncertain. Unmatched junction bases numbered 13, after V lost 2 bases and J lost 0 bases. The CDR3 extends over 20 amino acids. The CDR3 nucleotides read TGCGCCAGCAGTCAACCTATCCGGGACAGGGGTTCGTATAGCAATCAGCCCCAGCATTTT. Residues: CASSQPIRDRGSYSNQPQHF.

The CDR3, as DNA: TGTGCCAGCAGCTTACAGGGACAGTACAATGAGCAGTTCTTC. Amino acid sequence: CASSLQGQYNEQFF. J is TRBJ2-1 and V is TRBV11-1, with 7 bases identical to TRBD1. Losses at the gene ends were 2 bases for V and 4 bases for J; bases not matched to a gene: 2. Looked up from germline, CDR1 is SGHAT and CDR2 is FQDESV (reference sequence). The CDR3 runs 14 residues.

This sequence joins TRBV6-6 and TRBJ2-7; D unresolved. Germline assignment: CDR1 MNHNY and CDR2 SVGAGI (reference sequence). The CDR3 has 14 residues. V was cut by 2 bases and J by 0 bases, with 8 bases left in between. CDR3 loop: CASSYRESSYEQYF. For the CDR3, the DNA is TGTGCCAGCAGTTACAGGGAATCCTCCTACGAGCAGTACTTC.

The rearrangement joins TRBV11-2 to TRBJ1-6; D remains ambiguous. Germline assignment: CDR1 SGHAT and CDR2 FQNNGV. V was trimmed by 0 bases and J by 7 bases, leaving 19 bases between them. This CDR3 is 18 amino acids long. In DNA, the CDR3 is TGTGCCAGCAGCTTAGAGAAACCCCCCCAAGGATGGAATTCACCCCTCCACTTT. It is translated as CASSLEKPPQGWNSPLHF.

The CDR3 coding sequence is TGTGCCAGCAGTGAAGTGCGGACATGGGGCACTGAAGCTTTCTTT. Its translation is CASSEVRTWGTEAFF. The chain employs TRBV2 and TRBJ1-1, with D perhaps matching TRBD1 (5 bases). The germline V gene has CDR1 SNHLY and CDR2 FYNNEI. The CDR3 spans 15 residues. The ends were cut back, 1 base at V and 4 bases at J, with 13 bases in the middle. The entire variable domain, with the rest obtained from reference TRBV2 and TRBJ1-1, is as follows: EPEVTQTPSHQVTQMGQEVILRCVPISNHLYFYWYRQILGQKVEFLVSFYNNEISEKSEIFDDQFSVERPDGSNFTLKIRSTKLEDSAMYFCASSEVRTWGTEAFFGQGTRLTVV.

The chain links TRBV28 to TRBJ1-2; D perhaps matches TRBD1 (5 bases). In germline, CDR1 is MDHEN, CDR2 SYDVKM. The CDR3 consists of 13 residues. V lost 5 bases and J 2 bases, leaving 9 bases between the germline ends. Written as DNA, the CDR3 is TGTGCCAGCAGTCCAGGGTTGAACTATGGCTACACCTTC. Protein sequence: CASSPGLNYGYTF.

The V and J genes are TRBV27 and TRBJ1-2, with a tentative D call TRBD1 (6 bases). From germline, CDR1 is MNHEY and CDR2 SMNVEV (reference sequence). Deletions cut 6 bases from V and 6 bases from J, with 14 bases between. This CDR3 contains 13 residues. CDR3 DNA: TGTGCCAGCAGCCCGGCAGGGGACCATGGCTACACCTTC. Translated, it gives CASSPAGDHGYTF.

This clone was counted a single time. This rearrangement joins TRBV30 to TRBJ1-2; the match to TRBD1 covers 10 bases. This CDR3 contains 13 residues. Germline-derived CDR1 and CDR2 are GTSNPN and SVGIG (reference sequence). V lost 2 bases to trimming and J lost 8 bases; unmatched junction nucleotides: 5. This chain's CDR3 is CAWSRGTGVGYTF. The CDR3 bases are TGTGCCTGGAGTAGGGGGACAGGGGTGGGCTACACCTTC.

V gene TRBV11-3 combines with J gene TRBJ2-1; 11 bases fit TRBD2. The CDR3 spans 15 residues. CDR1 is SGHNT, CDR2 YENEEA, per germline. V was clipped by 1 base and J by 10 bases; unmatched bases: 6. The CDR3 here is CASSLGLAGGIEQFF. DNA for the CDR3: TGTGCCAGCAGCTTAGGCCTAGCGGGGGGCATCGAGCAGTTCTTC. Together with reference TRBV11-3 and TRBJ2-1, the CDR3 gives the full variable domain: EAGVVQSPRYKIIEKKQPVAFWCNPISGHNTLYWYLQNLGQGPELLIRYENEEAVDDSQLPKDRFSAERLKGVDSTLKIQPAELGDSAVYLCASSLGLAGGIEQFFGPGTRLTVL.

Turning to this clone: Other DNA sequences of this sample code for an identical CDR3. The chain recombines TRBV6-5 with TRBJ1-5; unclear D gene. Germline CDR1 reads MNHEY; CDR2 reads SVGAGI. CDR3 length: 15 amino acids. Trimming pared 6 bases from V and 0 bases from J, leaving 12 bases between. The chain's CDR3 is CASRAPGPSNQPQHF. The CDR3 DNA sequence: TGTGCCAGCAGGGCCCCTGGACCTAGCAATCAGCCCCAGCATTTT.

The chain has TRBV28 and TRBJ1-4; 8 bases fit TRBD1. Germline values: CDR1 MDHEN, CDR2 SYDVKM. There are 13 residues in the CDR3. V gave up 3 bases and J gave up 10 bases; unmatched junction bases: 4. The CDR3 DNA reads TGTGCCAGCAGTTTTGTACAGGGGGGAAAACTGTTTTTT. It yields the protein CASSFVQGGKLFF. The full variable domain, rest sourced from reference TRBV28 and TRBJ1-4, is DVKVTQSSRYLVKRTGEKVFLECVQDMDHENMFWYRQDPGLGLRLIYFSYDVKMKEKGDIPEGYSVSREKKERFSLILESASTNQTSMYLCASSFVQGGKLFFGSGTQLSVL.

The rearrangement uses TRBV7-6 and TRBJ2-3; 13 bases are a match to TRBD2. CDR3 length equals 15 residues. The germline gives CDR1 SGHVS, CDR2 FNYEAQ. J gave up 7 bases and V 5 bases, and 6 bases lay outside the gene matches. The CDR3 DNA sequence: TGTGCCAGCAGCCTGACTAGCGGGGGGATAAATACGCAGTATTTT. This gives the protein CASSLTSGGINTQYF.

This chain connects TRBV6-5 to TRBJ2-5; D is ambiguous. The CDR3 spans 14 residues. Germline assignment: CDR1 MNHEY and CDR2 SVGAGI. Trimming took off 6 bases at V and 2 bases at J, with 13 bases between the two ends. CDR3 coding DNA: TGTGCCAGCAGGCGTCTCCCGGATCAAGAGACCCAGTACTTC. Encoded protein: CASRRLPDQETQYF.

V gene TRBV7-2 combines with J gene TRBJ1-3; no clear D. This CDR3 is 15 amino acids long. V lost 7 bases to trimming and J lost 5 bases, with 18 bases between them. Germline V lookup: CDR1 SGHTA, CDR2 FQGNSA. The CDR3 is CASTYLGQRRNTIYF. The CDR3 nucleotides read TGTGCCAGCACCTACCTAGGGCAGCGAAGAAACACCATATATTTT.

The gene calls are TRBV4-3 and TRBJ2-3; 8 nucleotides match TRBD2. Trimming at V came to 0 bases and at J to 1 base, leaving 6 bases not matched to a gene. The germline V gene has CDR1 LGHNA and CDR2 YSLEER. This CDR3 has 17 amino acids. The CDR3 DNA reads TGCGCCAGCAGCCAAGATTCGGAGCGGGGGCGCACAGATACGCAGTATTTT. Translated, it gives CASSQDSERGRTDTQYF.

The V gene is TRBV7-2, the J gene TRBJ2-5; D is undetermined. The V end was cut by 5 bases, the J end by 1 base, with 5 bases between. Germline values: CDR1 SGHTA, CDR2 FQGNSA. CDR3 length: 12 amino acids. The CDR3 loop reads CASSTRQETQYF. The CDR3, as DNA: TGTGCCAGCAGCACGCGCCAAGAGACCCAGTACTTC.

This chain links TRBV13 with TRBJ1-6; the match to TRBD1 covers 7 bases. CDR1 is PRHDT, CDR2 FYEKMQ, per germline (reference sequence). The J segment lost 7 bases and the V segment lost 3 bases, leaving 6 bases of the junction unmatched. CDR3 size: 15 residues. Written as DNA, the CDR3 is TGTGCCAGCAGCTTGAGACAGGGCGGGAATTCACCCCTCCACTTT. Translation gives CASSLRQGGNSPLHF.

The chain employs TRBV30 and TRBJ2-5; maybe TRBD2 (6 bases). CDR1 is GTSNPN, CDR2 SVGIG, per germline (reference sequence). The CDR3 totals 13 residues. V was trimmed by 5 bases and J by 5 bases, leaving 15 bases between them. The CDR3 nucleotides read TGTGCCTGGGGCGGGATCGAGCGGGAGACCCAGTACTTC. It translates to CAWGGIERETQYF.

The V call is TRBV7-3, the J call TRBJ2-3; 7 bases align to TRBD2. V shed 4 bases, J shed 4 bases, and the junction held 5 bases outside the gene matches. CDR3 length: 14 residues. Per germline, CDR1 SGHTA and CDR2 FQGTGA. The CDR3 sequence: CASSSLASADTQYF. CDR3 bases: TGTGCCAGCAGCTCACTAGCGTCGGCAGATACGCAGTATTTT.

The chain recombines TRBV28 with TRBJ1-2; TRBD1 aligns across 11 bases. Germline trimming cut 2 bases from V and 4 bases from J; bases unmatched to any gene: 9. This CDR3 is 17 amino acids long. Germline V gene sequence: CDR1 MDHEN, CDR2 SYDVKM. CDR3 sequence: CASSLPTGTGGAYGYTF. Here the CDR3 DNA reads TGTGCCAGCAGTTTACCAACCGGGACAGGGGGTGCCTATGGCTACACCTTC.

This clone turned up a few times. The chain recombines TRBV10-1 with TRBJ1-2; D is undetermined. CDR1 is WNHNN and CDR2 is SYGVQD in the germline V gene (reference sequence). The length of the CDR3 is 14 residues. The V gene lost 5 bases and the J gene lost 5 bases, with 15 bases spanning the gap. The CDR3 bases are TGCGCCAGCAGTCGGAACTACCGCGGGTATGGCTACACCTTC. Translated: CASSRNYRGYGYTF.

The chain is built from TRBV7-6 and TRBJ2-6; 8 bases are a match to TRBD1. V lost 4 bases and J lost 0; bases outside the gene matches: 8. The germline CDR1 and CDR2 sequences are SGHVS and FNYEAQ. The CDR3 has 18 residues. The CDR3 here is CASSSTGAVDSGANVLTF. CDR3 nucleotide sequence: TGTGCCAGCAGCTCGACAGGGGCCGTAGACTCTGGGGCCAACGTCCTGACTTTC. The full variable domain, rest sourced from reference TRBV7-6 and TRBJ2-6, is GAGVSQSPRYKVTKRGQDVALRCDPISGHVSLYWYRQALGQGPEFLTYFNYEAQQDKSGLPNDRFSAERPEGSISTLTIQRTEQRDSAMYRCASSSTGAVDSGANVLTFGAGSRLTVL.

The J gene is TRBJ2-5, the V gene TRBV9; the match to TRBD2 covers 9 bases. The germline gives CDR1 SGDLS, CDR2 YYNGEE. The CDR3 has 15 amino acids. With V trimmed by 4 bases and J by 1 base, 5 bases remained unmatched. In nucleotides, the CDR3 is TGTGCCAGCAGCTTCCAGACTAGCGGCCAAGAGACCCAGTACTTC. The encoded protein is CASSFQTSGQETQYF.